The following is a T cell receptor (beta chain) sequence with its context. Method: immunoSEQ multiplex PCR; TCRdb's copy keeps in-frame clones and lacks some. Of tens of thousands of clones listed, around 88% were seen once; the top ten hold under 4.5%. The entry originates in a study of identifying expanded T cells in peripheral blood. The germline CDR1 and CDR2 sequences are SGHAT and FQNNGV. V was shortened by 8 bases and J by 10 bases, with 18 bases between the two germline ends. The CDR3 has 12 residues. V gene TRBV11-2 combines with J gene TRBJ2-7; D is ambiguous. This TCR derives from a person aged 18 to 70 in good health. The sequenced sample was blood. The CDR3 nucleotides are TGTGCCAGCGGTAACCTTCGAGCCGACCAGTACTTC. Its protein product is CASGNLRADQYF. Together with reference TRBV11-2 and TRBJ2-7, the CDR3 gives the full variable domain: EAGVAQSPRYKIIEKRQSVAFWCNPISGHATLYWYQQILGQGPKLLIQFQNNGVVDDSQLPKDRFSAERLKGVDSTLKIQPAKLEDSAVYLCASGNLRADQYFGPGTRLTVT.